This is a list of T cell receptor beta chains from one sample in a study of Ad26.COV2.S vaccination and SARS-CoV-2 variants. Measured with immunoSEQ multiplex PCR; TCRdb has only the in-frame clones, and not every one. In the table there are about 680,000 clones, 89% of which are singletons. Source: peripheral blood, taken in a trial of Ad26.COV2.S vaccine versus placebo. These receptors originate from a person aged 18-65 years who received the Ad26.COV2.S COVID-19 vaccine or a placebo. Each CDR3 is given with its conserved first and last residue. The D gene is left open where the match is weak. Size tells how often a clone was seen (once, few, many) or the class of an expanded clone, and some rows leave it out.

d_call: TRBD2
j_call: TRBJ2-5
clone_size: NA
v_call: TRBV24-1
cdr3_nt: TGTGCCACCAGTCACTCGTGGGGGGGGTTAGAGACCCAGTACTTC
cdr3_aa: CATSHSWGGLETQYF

d_call: NA
j_call: TRBJ2-7
clone_size: NA
v_call: TRBV20-1
cdr3_nt: TGCAGTGCATTCTCCTACGAGCAGTACTTC
cdr3_aa: CSAFSYEQYF

d_call: NA
j_call: TRBJ2-3
clone_size: once
v_call: TRBV5-1
cdr3_nt: TGCGCCAGCAGCCCCCGGACCAACACAGATACGCAGTATTTT
cdr3_aa: CASSPRTNTDTQYF

d_call: NA
j_call: TRBJ2-5
clone_size: NA
v_call: TRBV7-3
cdr3_nt: TGTGCCAGCAGCTTAAGTATGGGGGAAGAGACCCAGTACTTC
cdr3_aa: CASSLSMGEETQYF

d_call: NA
j_call: TRBJ2-1
clone_size: NA
v_call: TRBV24-1
cdr3_nt: TGTGCCACCAGTGAATCTACAGTGTACAATGAGCAGTTCTTC
cdr3_aa: CATSESTVYNEQFF

d_call: NA
j_call: TRBJ1-4
clone_size: NA
v_call: TRBV4-3
cdr3_nt: TGCGCCAGCAGCCAAGATAGCCCCAGGGTCGAGGAAAAACTGTTTTTT
cdr3_aa: CASSQDSPRVEEKLFF

d_call: NA
j_call: TRBJ1-3
clone_size: NA
v_call: TRBV10-2
cdr3_nt: TGCGCCAGCAGTGATGATGGGAGATCCGGAAACACCATATATTTT
cdr3_aa: CASSDDGRSGNTIYF

d_call: NA
j_call: TRBJ1-4
clone_size: NA
v_call: TRBV5-4
cdr3_nt: TGTGCCAGCAGCCCCGGACCGGGAGGCGGTGAAAAACTGTTTTTT
cdr3_aa: CASSPGPGGGEKLFF

d_call: NA
j_call: TRBJ2-7
clone_size: NA
v_call: TRBV6-6
cdr3_nt: TGTGCCAGCAGTCGGGACATCTACTACGAGCAGTACTTC
cdr3_aa: CASSRDIYYEQYF

d_call: TRBD2
j_call: TRBJ2-3
clone_size: NA
v_call: TRBV2
cdr3_nt: TGTGCCAGCAGCGGGGACTACACAGATACGCAGTATTTT
cdr3_aa: CASSGDYTDTQYF

d_call: NA
j_call: TRBJ1-1
clone_size: NA
v_call: TRBV6-2/TRBV6-3
cdr3_nt: TGTGCCAGCAGTTACGACAGGAACACTGAAGCTTTCTTT
cdr3_aa: CASSYDRNTEAFF

d_call: NA
j_call: TRBJ1-5
clone_size: few
v_call: TRBV6-4
cdr3_nt: TGTGCCAGCGGAGCAGAGTCAGGGAGGAGCAATCAGCCCCAGCATTTT
cdr3_aa: CASGAESGRSNQPQHF

d_call: NA
j_call: TRBJ2-1
clone_size: NA
v_call: TRBV19
cdr3_nt: TGTGCCAGTAGGAAGCTCTCCTACAATGAGCAGTTCTTC
cdr3_aa: CASRKLSYNEQFF

d_call: NA
j_call: TRBJ1-2
clone_size: NA
v_call: TRBV10-3
cdr3_nt: TGTGCCATCAAACAACAGACTAACTATGGCTACACCTTC
cdr3_aa: CAIKQQTNYGYTF

d_call: NA
j_call: TRBJ2-2
clone_size: NA
v_call: TRBV7-8
cdr3_nt: TGTGCCAGCAGCTTAAGCCTACTGAACACCGGGGAGCTGTTTTTT
cdr3_aa: CASSLSLLNTGELFF

d_call: NA
j_call: TRBJ2-3
clone_size: NA
v_call: TRBV30
cdr3_nt: TGTGCCTGGAGGGCCCCAGGGGGCACAGATACGCAGTATTTT
cdr3_aa: CAWRAPGGTDTQYF